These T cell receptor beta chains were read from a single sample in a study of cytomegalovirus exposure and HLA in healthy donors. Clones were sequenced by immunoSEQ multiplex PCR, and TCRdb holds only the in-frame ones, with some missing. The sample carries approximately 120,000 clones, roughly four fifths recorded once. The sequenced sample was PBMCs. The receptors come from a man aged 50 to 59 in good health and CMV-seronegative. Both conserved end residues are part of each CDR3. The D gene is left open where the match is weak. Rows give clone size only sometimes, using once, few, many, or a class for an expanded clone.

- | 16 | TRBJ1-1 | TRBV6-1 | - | CASSEEGAGMNTEAFF | TGTGCCAGCAGTGAAGAAGGGGCAGGCATGAACACTGAAGCTTTCTTT
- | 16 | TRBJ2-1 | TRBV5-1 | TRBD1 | CASSLNAGGVYNEQFF | TGCGCCAGCAGCTTGAACGCAGGGGGCGTTTACAATGAGCAGTTCTTC
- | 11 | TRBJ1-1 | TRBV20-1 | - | CSARTPGGAFF | TGCAGTGCTAGGACACCGGGGGGAGCTTTCTTT
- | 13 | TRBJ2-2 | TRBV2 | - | CASIGLRPGELFF | TGTGCCAGCATAGGACTCCGCCCCGGGGAGCTGTTTTTT
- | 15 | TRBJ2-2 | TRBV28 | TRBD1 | CASVPTGGAAGELFF | TGTGCCAGCGTCCCGACAGGGGGCGCCGCCGGGGAGCTGTTTTTT
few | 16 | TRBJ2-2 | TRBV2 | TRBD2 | CASSETSRANTGELFF | TGTGCCAGCAGTGAGACTAGCCGTGCGAACACCGGGGAGCTGTTTTTT
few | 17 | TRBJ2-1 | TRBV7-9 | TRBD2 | CASSPLWGSGGGNEQFF | TGTGCCAGCAGCCCCCTCTGGGGTAGCGGGGGGGGTAATGAGCAGTTCTTC
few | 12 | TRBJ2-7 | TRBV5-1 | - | CASSLGQHEQYF | TGCGCCAGCAGCTTGGGACAACACGAGCAGTACTTC
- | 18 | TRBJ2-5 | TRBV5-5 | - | CASSLGPGWGVSEETQYF | TGTGCCAGCAGCTTGGGGCCAGGGTGGGGGGTTAGCGAAGAGACCCAGTACTTC
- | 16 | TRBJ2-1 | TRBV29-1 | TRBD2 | CSVGGPTSLFYNEQFF | TGCAGCGTTGGGGGTCCGACTAGCCTTTTCTACAATGAGCAGTTCTTC
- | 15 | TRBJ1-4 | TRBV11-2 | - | CASSPRAGWTEKLFF | TGTGCCAGCAGCCCCAGGGCAGGTTGGACTGAAAAACTGTTTTTT
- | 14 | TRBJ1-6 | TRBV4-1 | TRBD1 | CASNPGQGNSPLHF | TGCGCCAGCAACCCGGGACAGGGAAATTCACCCCTCCACTTT
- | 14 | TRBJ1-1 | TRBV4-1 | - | CASSQVWLNTEAFF | TGCGCCAGCAGCCAAGTGTGGCTGAACACTGAAGCTTTCTTT
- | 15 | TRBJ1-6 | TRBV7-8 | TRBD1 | CASSHQTGDYSPLHF | TGTGCCAGCAGCCATCAAACAGGGGACTATTCACCCCTCCACTTT
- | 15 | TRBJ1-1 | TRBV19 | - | CASSIGEGVSTEAFF | TGTGCCAGTAGTATAGGTGAAGGGGTGAGCACTGAAGCTTTCTTT
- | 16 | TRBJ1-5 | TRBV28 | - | CASSSIQGSANQPQHF | TGTGCCAGCAGTTCAATTCAGGGGTCGGCGAATCAGCCCCAGCATTTT
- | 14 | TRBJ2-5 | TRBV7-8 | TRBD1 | CASSLQGARETQYF | TGTGCCAGCAGCTTACAGGGGGCTAGAGAGACCCAGTACTTC
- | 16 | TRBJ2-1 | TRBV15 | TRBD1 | CATSTDRGISYNEQFF | TGTGCCACCAGCACAGACAGGGGCATATCCTACAATGAGCAGTTCTTC
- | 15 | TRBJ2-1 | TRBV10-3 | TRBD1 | CAISEFGTGEGEQFF | TGTGCCATCAGTGAGTTTGGGACAGGGGAAGGTGAGCAGTTCTTC
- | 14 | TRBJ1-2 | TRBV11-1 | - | CASSLGSRNYGYTF | TGTGCCAGCAGCTTAGGGTCCAGAAACTATGGCTACACCTTC
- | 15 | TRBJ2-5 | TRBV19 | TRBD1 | CASIVGTGDQETQYF | TGTGCCTCAATAGTGGGGACAGGGGACCAAGAGACCCAGTACTTC
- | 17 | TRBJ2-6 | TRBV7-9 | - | CASSLSRSSSGANVLTF | TGTGCCAGCAGCCTATCTAGGTCAAGCTCTGGGGCCAACGTCCTGACTTTC
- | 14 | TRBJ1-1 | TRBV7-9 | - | CASAALGAISEAFF | TGTGCCAGTGCGGCGTTGGGGGCTATATCTGAAGCTTTCTTT
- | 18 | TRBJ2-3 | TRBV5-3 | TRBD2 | CARSLESVTAGGPGTQYF | TGTGCCAGAAGCTTGGAATCTGTTACAGCGGGGGGGCCAGGTACGCAGTATTTT
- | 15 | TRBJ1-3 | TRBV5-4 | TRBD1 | CASSQAGGGGNTIYF | TGTGCCAGCAGCCAAGCCGGAGGGGGCGGAAACACCATATATTTT
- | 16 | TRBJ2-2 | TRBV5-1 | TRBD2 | CASSRAAGGVPGELFF | TGCGCCAGCAGCCGGGCGGCGGGGGGAGTCCCCGGGGAGCTGTTTTTT
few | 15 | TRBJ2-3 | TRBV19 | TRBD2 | CASSDSGGAEDTQYF | TGTGCCAGTAGTGATAGCGGGGGGGCCGAAGATACGCAGTATTTT
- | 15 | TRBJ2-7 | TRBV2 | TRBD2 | CASSTIAGSSYEQYF | TGTGCCAGCAGTACTATAGCGGGAAGCTCCTACGAGCAGTACTTC
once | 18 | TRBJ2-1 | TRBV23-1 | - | CASSQSTVDSEPYNEQFF | TGCGCCAGCAGTCAATCGACCGTCGACAGCGAACCCTACAATGAGCAGTTCTTC
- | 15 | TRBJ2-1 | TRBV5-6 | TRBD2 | CASSLVSAGDNEQFF | TGTGCCAGCAGCTTAGTTTCAGCGGGGGACAATGAGCAGTTCTTC
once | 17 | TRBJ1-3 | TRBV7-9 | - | CASSKNDRLSSGNTIYF | TGTGCCAGCAGCAAGAATGACAGGCTCTCCTCTGGAAACACCATATATTTT
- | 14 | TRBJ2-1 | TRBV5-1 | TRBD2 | CASTLGRDSGGQFF | TGCGCCAGCACCCTTGGCCGGGATAGCGGGGGGCAGTTCTTC
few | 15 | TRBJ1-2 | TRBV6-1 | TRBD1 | CASRPPGTENYGYTF | TGTGCCAGCAGGCCCCCCGGGACAGAGAACTATGGCTACACCTTC
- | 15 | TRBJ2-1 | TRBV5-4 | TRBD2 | CASSLGTSGGGEQFF | TGTGCCAGCAGCCTAGGGACTAGCGGGGGCGGTGAGCAGTTCTTC
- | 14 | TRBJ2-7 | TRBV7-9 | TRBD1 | CASSIQGQSYEQYF | TGTGCCAGCAGCATACAGGGACAGTCCTACGAGCAGTACTTC
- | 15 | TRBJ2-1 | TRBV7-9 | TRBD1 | CASSLTGGSSNEQFF | TGTGCCAGCAGCCTCACAGGGGGAAGTTCGAATGAGCAGTTCTTC
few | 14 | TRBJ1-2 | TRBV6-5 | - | CASSYSIRAYGYTF | TGTGCCAGCAGTTACTCGATCAGGGCCTATGGCTACACCTTC
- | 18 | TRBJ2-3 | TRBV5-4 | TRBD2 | CASSQRLAGGGGTDTQYF | TGTGCCAGCAGCCAAAGACTAGCGGGGGGCGGGGGCACAGATACGCAGTATTTT
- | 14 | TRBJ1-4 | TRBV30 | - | CAWSSGAADEKLFF | TGTGCCTGGAGTAGCGGGGCGGCGGATGAAAAACTGTTTTTT
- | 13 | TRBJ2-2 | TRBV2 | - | CASTLPRPGELFF | TGTGCCAGCACCTTACCTAGACCCGGGGAGCTGTTTTTT
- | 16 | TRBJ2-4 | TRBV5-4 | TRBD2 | CASSLDYGGAENIQYF | TGTGCCAGCAGCTTGGATTACGGGGGGGCAGAAAACATTCAGTACTTC
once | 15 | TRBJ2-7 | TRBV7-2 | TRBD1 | CASSPQGARLGEQYF | TGTGCCAGCAGCCCGCAGGGGGCGCGTTTGGGGGAGCAGTACTTC
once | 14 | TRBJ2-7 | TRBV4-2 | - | CASSQVRVSYEQYF | TGTGCCAGCAGCCAAGTGAGGGTCTCCTACGAGCAGTACTTC
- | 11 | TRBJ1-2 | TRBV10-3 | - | CAVAAGYGYTF | TGTGCCGTGGCGGCCGGCTATGGCTACACCTTC
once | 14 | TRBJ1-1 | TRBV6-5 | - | CASSSGLLNTEAFF | TGTGCCAGCAGTTCGGGACTCCTGAACACTGAAGCTTTCTTT
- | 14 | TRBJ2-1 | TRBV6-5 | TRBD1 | CASSPDRVGNEQFF | TGTGCCAGCAGTCCTGACAGGGTTGGGAATGAGCAGTTCTTC
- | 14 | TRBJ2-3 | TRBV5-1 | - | CASKTSPSTDTQYF | TGCGCCAGCAAAACTAGCCCCAGCACAGATACGCAGTATTTT
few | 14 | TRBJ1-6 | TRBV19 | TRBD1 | CASKPGQGYSPLHF | TGTGCCAGTAAACCCGGACAGGGCTATTCACCCCTCCACTTT
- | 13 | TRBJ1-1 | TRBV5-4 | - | CASSLVAGTEAFF | TGTGCCAGCAGCTTGGTGGCTGGTACTGAAGCTTTCTTT
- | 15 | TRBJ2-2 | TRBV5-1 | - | CASSFQGGRTGELFF | TGCGCCAGCAGCTTCCAGGGGGGACGGACCGGGGAGCTGTTTTTT
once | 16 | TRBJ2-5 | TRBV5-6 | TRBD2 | CASTSFLAGRQETQYF | TGTGCCAGCACCTCCTTTCTAGCGGGGCGCCAAGAGACCCAGTACTTC
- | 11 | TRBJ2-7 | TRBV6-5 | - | CASSSPYEQYF | TGTGCCAGCAGTTCCCCTTACGAGCAGTACTTC
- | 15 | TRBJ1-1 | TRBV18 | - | CASSPWGPQNTEAFF | TGTGCCAGCTCCCCTTGGGGCCCGCAGAACACTGAAGCTTTCTTT
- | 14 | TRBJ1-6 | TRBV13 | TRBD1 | CASSRRDRNSPLHF | TGTGCCAGCAGCCGCCGGGACAGAAATTCACCCCTCCACTTT